This T cell receptor beta chain was profiled in a study of ipilimumab plus nivolumab after autologous stem cell transplantation. Study-wide context: A median of roughly 8 nivolumab and a few ipilimumab doses were given.

Sequencing used immunoSEQ multiplex PCR; TCRdb keeps in-frame clones, though not all of them. The sample lists approximately 84,000 clones, 65% to 85% occurring once. This CDR3 has 15 residues. The V gene's germline CDR1 is SGHRS and CDR2 YFSETQ. V shed 2 bases, J shed 0 bases, and the junction held 4 bases outside the gene matches. The receptor was derived from a male donor with diffuse large B-cell lymphoma. The material was PBMCs, obtained in a trial of ipilimumab plus nivolumab as post-transplant consolidation. The chain has TRBV5-1 and TRBJ2-7; 8 positions match TRBD2. CDR3 protein: CASSFGGGSSYEQYF. CDR3 DNA sequence: TGCGCCAGCAGCTTCGGCGGGGGGAGCTCCTACGAGCAGTACTTC.